A selection of T cell receptor beta chains follows, all from one sample in a study of shared clonotypes between healthy human individuals. The table came from immunoSEQ multiplex PCR; TCRdb's copy has only in-frame clones and leaves some out. The table records 520,000 or so clones, about four fifths of them present only once. Sequencing input: PBMCs. The receptors were sampled from a woman aged 40 to 50 in good health. Some clones in this sample may be carry-over from other donors' samples. The CDR3 runs from the conserved cysteine through the conserved F or W. D genes are given only for firm matches. The size entry is marked missing in some rows and otherwise reads once, few, many or a size class.

TRBJ2-7	TRBV7-9	-	-	TGTGCCAGCAGCTTAGTGGGTCCCGAGCAGTACTTC	CASSLVGPEQYF
TRBJ1-2	TRBV6-6	-	-	TGTGCCAGCAGTCCTCCAGGGGAAATTGGAGGCTACACCTTC	CASSPPGEIGGYTF
TRBJ2-5	TRBV7-9	-	few	TGTGCCAGCAGCTTAGAGAGGGGGGGGCTCAGAGGAGAGACCCAGTACTTC	CASSLERGGLRGETQYF
TRBJ2-7	TRBV29-1	TRBD1	-	TGCAGCGTAAAGGGACAGGGGAAACACTACGAGCAGTACTTC	CSVKGQGKHYEQYF
TRBJ2-3	TRBV11-3	-	many	TGTGCCAGCAGCCCCCGGAGAAGCACAGATACGCAGTATTTT	CASSPRRSTDTQYF
TRBJ1-3	TRBV30	TRBD1	-	TGTGCCTGGAGTGGACAGGGATACCTCGGAAACACCATATATTTT	CAWSGQGYLGNTIYF
TRBJ1-1	TRBV5-1	-	-	TGCGCCAGCAGCTTGGTGGAGGGTGGGGGAGCTTTCTTT	CASSLVEGGGAFF
TRBJ1-1	TRBV6-5	TRBD1	-	TGTGCCAGCAGTTACTGGGCCCGACAGGGCACTGAAGCTTTCTTT	CASSYWARQGTEAFF
TRBJ2-6	TRBV28	TRBD1	few	TGTGCCAGCAGTTTTTACAGGGGGGTCGGGGCCAACGTCCTGACTTTC	CASSFYRGVGANVLTF
TRBJ2-4	TRBV2	TRBD2	-	TGTGCCAGCAGTGTCGGGAGGTCTTCTGGCAAAAACATTCAGTACTTC	CASSVGRSSGKNIQYF
TRBJ2-1	TRBV5-4	TRBD2	-	TGTGCCACCCAGGGACTAGCGGGCTACAATGAGCAGTTCTTC	CATQGLAGYNEQFF
TRBJ2-7	TRBV11-3	-	-	TGTGCCAGCAGCCGTGAGGGGGGAGGCCCCTACGAGCAGTACTTC	CASSREGGGPYEQYF
TRBJ1-4	TRBV27	-	-	TGTGCCAGCAGCCGGACACTTGCAACTAATGAAAAACTGTTTTTT	CASSRTLATNEKLFF
TRBJ1-1	TRBV25-1	TRBD1	-	TGTGCCAGCAGTGGACAGGGGAGCACTGAAGCTTTCTTT	CASSGQGSTEAFF
TRBJ2-7	TRBV29-1	TRBD1	-	TGCAGCGTTAGGACAGGGGTGACCTACGAGCAGTACTTC	CSVRTGVTYEQYF
TRBJ2-2	TRBV2	TRBD2	-	TGTGCCAGACAAACGGGGCGGGAGCGGACCGGGGAGCTGTTTTTT	CARQTGRERTGELFF
TRBJ2-1	TRBV18	-	-	TGTGCCAGCTCACCACCGACGGTGAATGAGCAGTTCTTC	CASSPPTVNEQFF
TRBJ1-4	TRBV6-1	-	-	TGTGCCAGCAGTAACCGGGACCCTGAAAAACTGTTTTTT	CASSNRDPEKLFF
TRBJ1-5	TRBV6-1	-	-	TGTGCCAGCAGTGAACGGTGGGATAATCAGCCCCAGCATTTT	CASSERWDNQPQHF
TRBJ1-5	TRBV18	TRBD1	-	TGTGCCAGCTCAGTGACAGGGGGCGGACAGCCCCAGCATTTT	CASSVTGGGQPQHF
TRBJ2-1	TRBV1	-	few	TGCACCAGCAGCCAAGATCGGCTAGCGGCCCCCAGGGAGCAGTTCTTC	CTSSQDRLAAPREQFF
TRBJ2-2	TRBV18	TRBD2	-	TGTGCCAGCTCACTAAGGACTAGCGGGAGAACCGGGGAGCTGTTTTTT	CASSLRTSGRTGELFF
TRBJ2-1	TRBV4-3	TRBD2	-	TGCGCCAGCAGCCAAGCGGGGGGACTAGCGGGAGGTCATGAGCAGTTCTTC	CASSQAGGLAGGHEQFF
TRBJ1-2	TRBV7-2	-	once	TGTGCCAGCAGCAAGAGTGTTGCTAACTATGGCTACACCTTC	CASSKSVANYGYTF
TRBJ1-4	TRBV2	-	-	TGTGCCAGCAGTCTCAGGGGTATGGCAACTAATGAAAAACTGTTTTTT	CASSLRGMATNEKLFF
TRBJ2-7	TRBV11-2	TRBD2	-	TGTGCCAGCAGCCCCCGGGGGGTGGGGGTTTCCCTAAACTACGAGCAGTACTTC	CASSPRGVGVSLNYEQYF
TRBJ1-1	TRBV10-3	-	-	TGTGCCATCAGTGAGTCGGACACACACACTGAAGCTTTCTTT	CAISESDTHTEAFF
TRBJ2-3	TRBV5-6	-	-	TGTGCCAGCGTCCTTAAGGGTGGTATGACAGATACGCAGTATTTT	CASVLKGGMTDTQYF
TRBJ2-3	TRBV7-3	TRBD2	-	TGTGCCAGCTCAAGCGGGAGGGGGAGCACAGATACGCAGTATTTT	CASSSGRGSTDTQYF
TRBJ2-7	TRBV28	-	-	TGTGCCAGCAGCACAGACGAGCAGTACTTC	CASSTDEQYF
TRBJ2-1	TRBV11-2	TRBD2	-	TGTGCCAGCAGCTTAGATAGCCTAGCGGCCTACAATGAGCAGTTCTTC	CASSLDSLAAYNEQFF
TRBJ2-1	TRBV18	TRBD2	-	TGTGCCAGCTCACCGGGAGGGAAGAATGAGCAGTTCTTC	CASSPGGKNEQFF
TRBJ1-1	TRBV19	-	-	TGTGCCAGTAGCCAAAGGGGCAGGAACACTGAAGCTTTCTTT	CASSQRGRNTEAFF
TRBJ2-5	TRBV10-2	-	few	TGCGCCAGCAGCGGGAATGGGGAGACCCAGTACTTC	CASSGNGETQYF
TRBJ2-2	TRBV30	TRBD1	-	TGTGCCTGGAGCAAGGACAGGACAACCAACACCGGGGAGCTGTTTTTT	CAWSKDRTTNTGELFF
TRBJ1-3	TRBV19	TRBD1	-	TGTGCCAGTAGGAGAACCGGGACAGCTGGAAACACCATATATTTT	CASRRTGTAGNTIYF
TRBJ2-3	TRBV7-3	-	-	TGTGCCAGCAGCTTAAACCGTGGGGAGACAGATACGCAGTATTTT	CASSLNRGETDTQYF
TRBJ2-5	TRBV27	-	once	TGTGCCAGCAAAAGGCTCCTAGTGAGCCAAGAGACCCAGTACTTC	CASKRLLVSQETQYF
TRBJ2-1	TRBV5-4	-	-	TGTGCCAGCAGCTTTGGAAGAAACAATGAGCAGTTCTTC	CASSFGRNNEQFF
TRBJ2-5	TRBV5-1	-	few	TGCGCCAGCAGCTCGAACCCCGGACGGGAAGAGACCCAGTACTTC	CASSSNPGREETQYF
TRBJ2-7	TRBV28	TRBD2	-	TGTGCCAGCAGTCAGGGACTAATCTACGAGCAGTACTTC	CASSQGLIYEQYF